The TCR beta chain described here comes from a study of T cells in localized non-small cell lung cancer. Study outcomes and limitations: It remains possible that heterogeneity exists, since only one tumor region was sequenced.

The repertoire was sequenced with immunoSEQ multiplex PCR; TCRdb's copy has only in-frame clones and lacks some. The sample records about 130,000 clones, 80% to 90% being singletons. As regards this clone: Its cognate antigen is unknown.

The sequencing here drew on peripheral blood, taken before any cancer treatment. The clonotype originates from a female donor of 60 years or more with stage I lung adenocarcinoma.

Here the CDR3 reads CACNQPQHF. CDR3 sequence (DNA): TGTGCCTGCAATCAGCCCCAGCATTTT. The chain employs TRBV30 and TRBJ1-5; D remains ambiguous. The germline V gene has CDR1 GTSNPN and CDR2 SVGIG (reference sequence). The CDR3 has 9 residues. Deletions cut 6 bases from V and 3 bases from J, with 0 bases between.